This TCR beta chain was captured by sequencing in a study of Tregs in tolerant kidney transplant recipients. On the study more broadly: Mixed chimerism was transient after nonmyeloablative marrow transplants from related graft donors.

V was pared by 8 bases and J by 3 bases, with 23 bases between. CDR3 size: 16 residues. CDR1 and CDR2 (germline): MRHNA, SNTAGT. Findings of the study overall: In tolerant patients, donor-specific Tregs outgrew total Tregs, suggesting antigen-driven expansion. No direct test of biological reproducibility was done here.

Thawed PBMCs were FACS-sorted into unstimulated CD4+CD25+CD127- regulatory T cells, CD4+CD25- non-regulatory cells, CD4 and CD8 cells. Concerning this clone: The antigen is not known.

The protocol was immunoSEQ multiplex PCR, while the TCRdb copy is restricted to in-frame clones and leaves out a portion. This table has around 85,000 clones, approximately 90% appearing once. The material was Tregs from blood, obtained before the transplant. The clonotype was recovered from a human donor who received a combined kidney and bone marrow transplant. J is TRBJ2-7 and V is TRBV6-4, with D possibly TRBD1 on 6 matching bases. In DNA form, the CDR3 reads TGTGCCAGCGGGGGTAGGGGGTCCACCCCCAACTACGAGCAGTACTTC. This translates into CASGGRGSTPNYEQYF.